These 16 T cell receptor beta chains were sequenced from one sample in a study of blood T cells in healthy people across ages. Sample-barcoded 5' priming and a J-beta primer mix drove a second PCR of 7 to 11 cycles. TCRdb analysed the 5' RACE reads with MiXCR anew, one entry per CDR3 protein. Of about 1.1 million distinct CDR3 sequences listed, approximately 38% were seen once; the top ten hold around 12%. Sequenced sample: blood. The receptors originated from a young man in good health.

CDR3 amino acids: CASSPGAGQGMGSYGYTF. CDR3 bases: TGTGCCAGCTCACCAGGTGCAGGACAGGGAATGGGCTCCTATGGCTACACCTTC. This chain links TRBV18 with TRBJ1-2, with 8 bases identical to TRBD1. The CDR3 loop spans 18 amino acids. CDR1 is KGHSH and CDR2 is LQKENI in the germline V gene. The V segment lost 2 bases and the J segment 4 bases; nucleotides outside the gene matches: 15. Complete variable domain (other parts from reference TRBV18 and TRBJ1-2): NAGVMQNPRHLVRRRGQEARLRCSPMKGHSHVYWYRQLPEEGLKFMVYLQKENIIDESGMPKERFSAEFPKEGPSILRIQQVVRGDSAAYFCASSPGAGQGMGSYGYTFGSGTRLTVV.

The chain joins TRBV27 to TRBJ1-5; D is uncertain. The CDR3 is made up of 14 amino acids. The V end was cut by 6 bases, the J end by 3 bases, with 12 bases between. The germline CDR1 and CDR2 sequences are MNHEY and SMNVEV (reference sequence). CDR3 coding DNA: TGTGCCAGCAGCCCGGTGGTCAACAATCAGCCCCAGCATTTT. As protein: CASSPVVNNQPQHF.

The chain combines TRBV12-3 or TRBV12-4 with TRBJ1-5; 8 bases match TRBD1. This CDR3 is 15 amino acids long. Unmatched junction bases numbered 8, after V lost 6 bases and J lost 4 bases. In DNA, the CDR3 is TGTGCCAGCAGGGGACAGGCCGTGGGTAATCAGCCCCAGCATTTT. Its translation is CASRGQAVGNQPQHF.

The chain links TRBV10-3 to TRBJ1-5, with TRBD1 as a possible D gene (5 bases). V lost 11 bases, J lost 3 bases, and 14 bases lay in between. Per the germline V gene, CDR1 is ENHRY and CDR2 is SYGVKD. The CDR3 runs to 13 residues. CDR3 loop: CAVGGVDNQPQHF. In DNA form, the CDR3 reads TGTGCCGTTGGGGGTGTAGACAATCAGCCCCAGCATTTT.

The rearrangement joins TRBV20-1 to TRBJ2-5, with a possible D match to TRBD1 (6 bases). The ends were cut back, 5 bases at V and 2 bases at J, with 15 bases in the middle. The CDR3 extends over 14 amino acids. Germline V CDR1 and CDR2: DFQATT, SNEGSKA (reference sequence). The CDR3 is CSAASGTRQETQYF. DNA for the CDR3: TGCAGTGCTGCATCCGGGACACGACAAGAGACCCAGTACTTC.

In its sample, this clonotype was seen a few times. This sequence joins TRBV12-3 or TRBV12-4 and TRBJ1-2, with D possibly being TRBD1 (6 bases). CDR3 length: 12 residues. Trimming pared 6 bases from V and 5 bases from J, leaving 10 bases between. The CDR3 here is CASSKTGYGYTF. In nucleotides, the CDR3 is TGTGCCAGCAGCAAAACAGGGTATGGCTACACCTTC.

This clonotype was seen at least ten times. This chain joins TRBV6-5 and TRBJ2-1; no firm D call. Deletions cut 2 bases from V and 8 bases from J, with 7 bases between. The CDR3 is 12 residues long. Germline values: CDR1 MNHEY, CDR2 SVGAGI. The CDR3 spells CASSYRMDEQFF. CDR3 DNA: TGTGCCAGCAGTTACAGAATGGATGAGCAGTTCTTC.

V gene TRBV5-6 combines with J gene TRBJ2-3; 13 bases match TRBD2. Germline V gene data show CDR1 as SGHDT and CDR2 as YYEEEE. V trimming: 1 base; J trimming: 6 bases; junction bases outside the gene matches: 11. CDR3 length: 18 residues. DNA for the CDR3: TGTGCCAGCAGCTTGACAACTAGCGGGAGGGGCTTCGGGGATACGCAGTATTTT. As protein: CASSLTTSGRGFGDTQYF.

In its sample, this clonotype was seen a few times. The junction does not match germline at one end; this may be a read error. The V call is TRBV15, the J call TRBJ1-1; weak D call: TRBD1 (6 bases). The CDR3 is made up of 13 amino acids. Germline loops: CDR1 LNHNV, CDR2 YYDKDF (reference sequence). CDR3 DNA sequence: TGTGCCACCAGCAGAGACAGGGACACTGAACCTTTCTTT. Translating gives CATSRDRDTEPFF.

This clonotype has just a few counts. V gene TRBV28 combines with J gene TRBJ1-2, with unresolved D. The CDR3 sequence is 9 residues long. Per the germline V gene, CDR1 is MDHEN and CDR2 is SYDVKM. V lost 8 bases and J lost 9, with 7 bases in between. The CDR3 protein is CASHSRYTF. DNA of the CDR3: TGTGCCAGCCACAGCCGCTACACCTTC.

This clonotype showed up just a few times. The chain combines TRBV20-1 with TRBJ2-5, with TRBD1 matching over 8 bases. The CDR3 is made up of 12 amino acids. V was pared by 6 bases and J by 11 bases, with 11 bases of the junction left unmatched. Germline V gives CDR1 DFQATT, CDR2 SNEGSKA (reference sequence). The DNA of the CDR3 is TGCAGTGCCTCTCGACAGGGGAATGAGCAGTACTTC. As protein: CSASRQGNEQYF.

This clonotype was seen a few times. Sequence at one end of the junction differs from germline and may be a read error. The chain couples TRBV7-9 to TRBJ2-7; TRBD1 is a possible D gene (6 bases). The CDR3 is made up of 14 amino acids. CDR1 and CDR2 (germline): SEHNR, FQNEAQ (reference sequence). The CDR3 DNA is TGTGCCAGCAGCGTAGCCCGGGACACCTACGAGCAGTACTTC. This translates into CASSVARDTYEQYF.

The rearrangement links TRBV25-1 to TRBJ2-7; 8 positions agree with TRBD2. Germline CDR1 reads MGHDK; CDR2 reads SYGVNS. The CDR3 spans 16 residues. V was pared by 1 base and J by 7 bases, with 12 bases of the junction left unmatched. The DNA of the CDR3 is TGTGCCAGCAGTGAATTATCGGGAGGGCGGTGGAATGAGCAGTACTTC. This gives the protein CASSELSGGRWNEQYF.

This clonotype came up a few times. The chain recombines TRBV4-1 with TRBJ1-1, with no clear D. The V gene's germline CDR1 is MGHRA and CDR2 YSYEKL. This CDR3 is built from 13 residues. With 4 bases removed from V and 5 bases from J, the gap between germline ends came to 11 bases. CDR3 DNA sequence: TGCGCCAGCAGCCCCCGGTGGGCTACTGAAGCTTTCTTT. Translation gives CASSPRWATEAFF.

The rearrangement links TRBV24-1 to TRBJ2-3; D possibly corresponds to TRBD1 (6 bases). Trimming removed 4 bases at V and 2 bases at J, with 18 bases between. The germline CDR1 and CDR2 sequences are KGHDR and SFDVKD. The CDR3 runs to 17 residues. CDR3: CATSDRKDRQNTDTQYF. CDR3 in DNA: TGTGCCACCAGTGACCGGAAGGACAGACAAAACACAGATACGCAGTATTTT.

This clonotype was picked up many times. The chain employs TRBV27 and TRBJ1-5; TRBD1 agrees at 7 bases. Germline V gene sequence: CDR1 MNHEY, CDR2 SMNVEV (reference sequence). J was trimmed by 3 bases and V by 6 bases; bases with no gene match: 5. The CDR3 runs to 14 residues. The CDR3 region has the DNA TGTGCCAGCAGCCCGGACAGGATCAATCAGCCCCAGCATTTT. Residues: CASSPDRINQPQHF.